These T cell receptor beta chains were read from a single sample in a study of T cells in pancreatic ductal adenocarcinoma. Here immunoSEQ multiplex PCR was the method, and the copy in TCRdb shows in-frame clones only, minus some. The sample consists of over 90,000 clones, roughly 96% of them appearing once. The sequenced sample consisted of PBMCs. The receptors come from a human donor with pancreatic ductal adenocarcinoma. CDR3s include the opening cysteine and the closing phenylalanine or tryptophan. The order of the fields is D gene, CDR3 length, clone size, J gene, V gene, CDR3 DNA, CDR3 protein. The D gene is left open where the match is weak. Size tells how often a clone was seen (once, few, many) or the class of an expanded clone, and some rows leave it out.

TRBD2	16	once	TRBJ2-1	TRBV5-4	TGTGCCAGCAGCTTGGCGGGACTAGCGGGAGCCCATGAGCAGTTCTTC	CASSLAGLAGAHEQFF
TRBD2	20	.	TRBJ2-1	TRBV5-1	TGCGCCAGCAGCTCACTGGGACTAGCGGGACTCTCCCTATCTCCGGAGGAGCAGTTCTTC	CASSSLGLAGLSLSPEEQFF
.	13	.	TRBJ1-5	TRBV30	TGTGCCTGGAGCCCAGGGGATGATCGGCCCCAGCATTTT	CAWSPGDDRPQHF
.	12	.	TRBJ2-2	TRBV11-2	TGTGCCAGCAGCTTAGGGGGCCCACCCCCATTTTTT	CASSLGGPPPFF
TRBD2	17	.	TRBJ2-3	TRBV4-1	TGCGCCAGCAGCCAAGACAGGGCTAGCGGGAGTGTGAGTACGCAGTATTTT	CASSQDRASGSVSTQYF
TRBD2	15	once	TRBJ2-7	TRBV19	TGTGCCAGTAGTATTTTTCTAGCGGGAGCGGGAGAGCAGTACTTC	CASSIFLAGAGEQYF
.	12	.	TRBJ2-7	TRBV7-2	TGTGCCAGCAGCTTACTCGGTCCCGAGCAGTACTTC	CASSLLGPEQYF
.	13	.	TRBJ1-1	TRBV5-1	TGCGCCAGGAACTATGTTGGGAACACTGAAGCTTTCTTT	CARNYVGNTEAFF
TRBD2	14	.	TRBJ2-1	TRBV13	TGTGCCAGCAGCTGGGGGACTAGCGGCCTTGAGCAGTTCTTC	CASSWGTSGLEQFF
.	12	once	TRBJ2-1	TRBV19	TGTGCCAGTAGTTCGGGGTTCAATGAGCAGTTCTTC	CASSSGFNEQFF
TRBD2	19	.	TRBJ2-2	TRBV7-8	TGTGCCAGCAGCTTAGCGGGCAGAGCTAGCGGGAGGGGCACCGGGGAGCTGTTTTTT	CASSLAGRASGRGTGELFF
TRBD1	16	once	TRBJ1-5	TRBV6-1	TGTGCCAGCAGTGCCCCACCGACAGGGGGCGAACAGCCCCAGCATTTT	CASSAPPTGGEQPQHF
TRBD1	15	.	TRBJ2-7	TRBV6-5	TGTGCCAGCACCAGGGGTTGGACAGGGGGCTTCGAGCAGTACTTC	CASTRGWTGGFEQYF
.	14	.	TRBJ2-1	TRBV15	TGTGCCACCCGCCGTACGGGGTCCTACAATGAGCAGTTCTTC	CATRRTGSYNEQFF
.	14	.	TRBJ1-1	TRBV18	TGTGCCAGCTCACCGACTCAGGGAAACTCTGAAGCTTTCTTT	CASSPTQGNSEAFF
TRBD2	15	.	TRBJ2-3	TRBV5-6	TGTGCCAGCAGCCAGGGACTAGCGGATACAGATACGCAGTATTTT	CASSQGLADTDTQYF
.	14	.	TRBJ2-6	TRBV7-2	TGTGCCAGCAGCTCCAACTCTGGGGCCAACGTCCTGACTTTC	CASSSNSGANVLTF
.	14	.	TRBJ1-1	TRBV19	TGTGCCAGTAGTCGGTCGGACACGAACACTGAAGCTTTCTTT	CASSRSDTNTEAFF
.	12	.	TRBJ1-2	TRBV11-2	TGTGCCAGCAGCCCCCGGAGGGGTGGCTACACCTTC	CASSPRRGGYTF
.	14	once	TRBJ2-3	TRBV7-9	TGTGCCAGCACGGTAGCGGACAACACAGATACGCAGTATTTT	CASTVADNTDTQYF
TRBD2	14	.	TRBJ2-3	TRBV7-9	TGTGCCAGCACCCTAGCGGGACACGAAGATACGCAGTATTTT	CASTLAGHEDTQYF
.	15	.	TRBJ2-3	TRBV10-1	TGCGCCAGGTCAAGTGAGGAGTGGGGCACAGATACGCAGTATTTT	CARSSEEWGTDTQYF